This T cell receptor (beta chain) was recorded in a study of PD-L1 blockade in urothelial cancer (dated by TCRdb to about 2017). Background for the entire study: All patients started therapy in the mid-2010s and received atezolizumab 1,200 mg intravenously every 3 weeks. About 85% of the 29 patients were males with bladder-origin urothelial cancer, and about 65% of the roughly 30 reported a prior smoking history. Patients had an ECOG performance status of 0 or 1 and had received between 0 and 3 prior chemotherapy regimens. Blood samples were analyzed 3 weeks after the start of treatment (second dose) and 6 weeks after the start of treatment. A median of about 150,000 T cells and fewer than 85,000 unique TCRs was obtained from blood samples, and a median clonality of roughly 0.074 was observed. The study was an exploratory multi-omic analysis of somatic, immune and clinical correlates of response to PD-L1 blockade with atezolizumab in urothelial cancer. Pretreatment tumor samples, along with matched peripheral blood serially collected before and after atezolizumab treatment, were subjected to TCR sequencing. Progression-free survival longer than 6 months counted as durable clinical benefit, and TCR features were additionally tested against both progression-free and overall survival. In the same patients, whole exome sequencing and RNA sequencing of pretreatment tumors were performed in addition to TCR sequencing. Durable clinical benefit was achieved by nine patients and was not achieved by 20 patients. Twenty-nine patients had pretreatment blood TCR-seq, about 24 had at least one posttreatment blood collection, and about 24 had tumor TCR-seq. Overall study results and their limits: A pretreatment peripheral blood TCR clonality below the median was linked to improved progression-free and overall survival. At 3 weeks after the start of treatment, tumor-associated TCR clones in peripheral blood had expanded more in patients with durable benefit (n of about 21, p = 0.022). Because the sample size was small (n ≈ 29) and many exploratory analyses were performed, the results are intended to be hypothesis-generating.

Of note for this clone: The antigen it recognizes is unknown. Per-base qualities were not stored, and no clone one base away is much larger.

Each PCR received spiked-in synthetic TCR analog templates so that absolute template abundance could be estimated from read counts. The immunoSEQ assay was used to amplify TCRbeta CDR3 regions from genomic DNA with bias-controlled V and J gene primers. Rearranged TCRbeta segments were sequenced at approximately 20X coverage. As for how the authors treated the data: Clustering was used to correct sequencing errors, and CDR3s were annotated against IMGT to assign V, D and J genes. Only productive TCRbeta rearrangements were used in downstream analyses, excluding out-of-frame or stop-codon sequences. To compute clonality, Shannon entropy was normalized by the log of the number of unique productive sequences and then subtracted from one. Clones differing between time points or between blood and tumor were identified using Fisher's exact test with Benjamini-Hochberg correction, with an adjusted p below 0.01 applied as the threshold. In TCRdb, the immuneACCESS table is reduced to in-frame sequences with V and J assigned. These tables do not hold every clone; where another copy was compared, an unresolved V gene accounts for under half, and the others remain unexplained. From that table come the V and J calls and clone size; the DNA was used to work out D and trimming. The sample contains 30,000 to 35,000 clones, 80% to 90% of them found a single time. The ten largest account for roughly 33% of the sample.

A cohort of roughly 30 patients with locally advanced or metastatic urothelial carcinoma, treated at Memorial Sloan Kettering on a trial protocol, was included. Peripheral blood mononuclear cells were collected pretreatment and during treatment, with between 1 and 8 total time points per patient. The Qiagen DNeasy Blood extraction kit was used to purify genomic DNA from total PBMCs and tumor samples. PBMCs were collected pretreatment and during treatment, and were isolated and stored as previously described. The V end gives up 4 bases and the J end 0 bases, leaving 9 bases in the junction not matched to a gene. The CDR1 and CDR2 encoded by the germline V gene are SQVTM and ANQGSEA. The CDR3 runs 15 amino acids, cysteine and phenylalanine included. Of all the DNA, just the CDR3 is kept, 45 bases in frame from base 1.

The sequence links TRBV29-1 to TRBJ2-7, with 7 middle bases fitting TRBD1. The receptor was isolated from a man aged 60-69 years with urothelial cancer. Sequenced here: PBMCs, sampled around atezolizumab (anti-PD-L1) treatment. For the CDR3, the sequence is CSVGINRGSSYEQYF. The DNA sequence reads TGCAGCGTTGGGATAAACAGGGGTAGCTCCTACGAGCAGTACTTC.